Given below is one TCR beta chain in context. Its target is unknown. This may be a read error: a much more frequent sequence differs by one nucleotide. CDR3 length: 14 amino acids. The V end was cut by 6 bases, the J end by 5 bases, with 16 bases between. The germline V gene encodes CDR1 MNHNS and CDR2 SASEGT. Patients with uncontrolled infections, other autoimmune diseases, pregnancy or lactation were excluded. The sample is drawn from a study of T cells in Graves' hyperthyroidism and ophthalmopathy. Across the study: Sampling of peripheral blood happened at initial diagnosis, prior to any treatment. Points from the study as a whole: A 13 V-J signature model discriminated ophthalmopathy versus stable hyperthyroidism. Peripheral blood also featured most of the thyroid clonotypes expanded above 0.001.

TCR beta CDR3 regions were amplified from RNA. Initially, a first-round RT-PCR of the TCR CDR3 employed the HTBI primer set. MiXCR was run by TCRdb on the multiplex PCR reads, yielding one entry per CDR3 protein. The data contain fewer than 350,000 distinct CDR3 sequences, roughly 15% of them singletons. What was sequenced was blood. This chain uses TRBV6-1 with TRBJ1-1; D uncertain. This TCR was recovered from a woman aged 45-60 years with Graves' hyperthyroidism that later progressed to Graves' ophthalmopathy. CDR3 loop: CASRLSGVVTEAFF. The CDR3 DNA sequence: TGTGCCAGCAGACTTAGCGGGGTCGTGACTGAAGCTTTCTTT.